This entry is about one TCR beta chain. The data originate from a study of control samples from healthy donors and cancer patients. Using immunoSEQ multiplex PCR, the repertoire was profiled, and TCRdb retains in-frame clones only, with some absent. The sample contains about 120,000 clones, around 89% of which appear only once. The CDR3 runs 15 residues. Germline loops: CDR1 SGHDN, CDR2 FVKESK. V was pared by 3 bases and J by 5 bases, with 9 bases of the junction left unmatched. The V gene is TRBV14, the J gene TRBJ1-2; 7 bases map to TRBD1. This TCR came from a woman in her seventies in good health. Input material: blood. CDR3 residues: CASSHQSGGLYGYTF. The CDR3 DNA is TGTGCCAGCAGCCACCAATCAGGGGGTCTTTATGGCTACACCTTC.